This record covers a single T cell receptor beta chain. What it binds is not known. This specimen comes from a study of cytomegalovirus exposure and HLA in healthy donors. The PCR was carried out with 60 Vbeta primers and 13 Jbeta primers. The assay was immunoSEQ multiplex PCR, and TCRdb's table has in-frame clones only and misses some. Of under 200,000 clones detected, around four fifths appear once; the ten largest clones hold 1.3%. Study-wide results and caveats: Rarity characterized most TCR sequences, yet some public TCRs appeared in many donors.

The receptor comes from a man aged 25-40 years in good health and CMV-seronegative. The sequencing sample was made of PBMCs.

The CDR3 DNA is TGTGCCTGGAGTGCCGGACAGGGTTTCGCAGATACGCAGTATTTT. It specifies CAWSAGQGFADTQYF. This sequence joins TRBV30 and TRBJ2-3, with 8 bases identical to TRBD1. The germline gives CDR1 GTSNPN, CDR2 SVGIG (reference sequence). V lost 1 base, J lost 4 bases, and 7 bases stayed unmatched. This CDR3 has 15 amino acids.